A single sample is the source of the 6 T cell receptor beta chains below, sequenced in a study of monozygotic twins with inflammatory bowel disease. TCRdb re-called the 5' RACE reads and catalogs CDR3 proteins one per entry, DNA excluded. This sample's table reports a few hundred thousand distinct CDR3 sequences. Sequencing was carried out using blood. The receptor source for this set is a human donor with ulcerative colitis or Crohn's disease, or a healthy co-twin of an affected twin (not recorded which).

The chain employs TRBV11-2 and TRBJ1-1; TCRdb's D call of TRBD1 is untestable without DNA. The CDR3 loop spans 11 amino acids. Germline loops: CDR1 SGHAT, CDR2 FQNNGV. The CDR3 spells CASRIGGEAFF.

The CDR3 loop is CASSSVLTGSSTDTQYF. The J gene is TRBJ2-3, the V gene TRBV7-2. The CDR3 loop spans 17 amino acids. Germline CDR1 reads SGHTA; CDR2 reads FQGNSA.

The rearrangement uses TRBV12-3 or TRBV12-4 and TRBJ2-3. The CDR3 loop spans 15 amino acids. CDR3 protein: CASRTSRRSTDTQYF.

Here the CDR3 reads CSATEGSGFYEQYF. This chain joins TRBV20-1 and TRBJ2-7; TCRdb's D call of TRBD2 is untestable without DNA. CDR1 is DFQATT, CDR2 SNEGSKA, per germline (reference sequence). The CDR3 is 14 amino acids.

The V gene is TRBV20-1, the J gene TRBJ2-1; TCRdb indicates TRBD1, and absent DNA this call remains unverified. The germline CDR1 and CDR2 sequences are DFQATT and SNEGSKA (reference sequence). This CDR3 has 12 residues. The CDR3 reads CSASQQGYQQFF.

V usage is TRBV6-1 and J usage is TRBJ2-3; the TCRdb call, TRBD1, lacks DNA for checking. The germline CDR1 and CDR2 sequences are MNHNS and SASEGT. The CDR3 totals 15 residues. The CDR3: CASSELERGGDTQYF.